This TCR beta chain was sequenced in a study of human T cells and chemical hapten exposure. Study context: It was small differences in pooled library volume that mainly caused per-sample TCR yields to vary.

Study-wide results and limits: Among TCRs, those above 1 in 1000 frequency were unaffected by DPC sensitization.

Noted time point: healthy volunteer bleed at 2 weeks. Total RNA extraction was carried out from unfractionated whole blood. This CDR3 is 14 amino acids long. Trimming cost V 5 bases and J 4 bases; bases outside gene matches: 7. Individual cDNA molecules had unique molecular identifiers attached to them by the library. TCRdb reanalysed the RACE reads using MiXCR and keeps one entry per CDR3 protein. Here the sample spans more than 70,000 distinct CDR3 sequences, approximately 9.7% being singletons. A few counts support this clonotype. As yet, its antigen is unknown. This receptor was obtained from a female donor in good health. Some clones in this sample may be carry-over from other donors' samples. V is TRBV12-3 or TRBV12-4 and J is TRBJ2-5; 7 bases align to TRBD1. Material: whole blood. The CDR3 DNA follows: TGTGCCAGCAGTCCCCGACAGGGTAGAGAGACCCAGTACTTC. This encodes CASSPRQGRETQYF.